This is a list of T cell receptor beta chains from one sample in a study of blood T cell repertoires in COVID-19. Clones were read by immunoSEQ multiplex PCR, and TCRdb kept only the in-frame ones, dropping some. This table has roughly 200,000 clones, approximately 86% appearing once. Sequencing was done on a sample of PBMCs or T cells enriched from blood (not recorded which). The receptors come from a woman aged 25 to 45 who had been exposed to COVID-19. Both conserved end residues are part of each CDR3. Fields, in order: clone size, V gene, D gene, J gene, CDR3 DNA, CDR3 protein. A D gene is named only where the DNA matches it firmly. Only some rows state a clone size, as once, few, many or a class for expanded clones.

abundance: -; v_gene: TRBV10-3; d_gene: -; j_gene: TRBJ1-1; CDR3nt: TGTGCCATCAGTGAGGCGGGAGGCGAGGCTTTCTTT; CDR3aa: CAISEAGGEAFF
abundance: -; v_gene: TRBV6-5; d_gene: TRBD1; j_gene: TRBJ1-2; CDR3nt: TGTGCCAGCGAGAACAGGGGGCAAGGTGGCTACACCTTC; CDR3aa: CASENRGQGGYTF
abundance: -; v_gene: TRBV9; d_gene: TRBD1; j_gene: TRBJ1-2; CDR3nt: TGTGCCAGCAGCGTAGAACAGGGGACTAACTATGGCTACACCTTC; CDR3aa: CASSVEQGTNYGYTF
abundance: -; v_gene: TRBV6-5; d_gene: -; j_gene: TRBJ1-6; CDR3nt: TGTGCCAGCAGCCACGAAGGGGCCCCCCTAGGTCGCCTCCACTTT; CDR3aa: CASSHEGAPLGRLHF
abundance: -; v_gene: TRBV7-9; d_gene: TRBD2; j_gene: TRBJ2-1; CDR3nt: TGTGCCAGCAGCTTAGAATCCCTTTGGACTAGCGGTTACAATGAGCAGTTCTTC; CDR3aa: CASSLESLWTSGYNEQFF
abundance: once; v_gene: TRBV27; d_gene: TRBD1; j_gene: TRBJ1-5; CDR3nt: TGTGCCAGCAGTTCGCAGGGGGCTGGCAATCAGCCCCAGCATTTT; CDR3aa: CASSSQGAGNQPQHF
abundance: -; v_gene: TRBV27; d_gene: -; j_gene: TRBJ1-1; CDR3nt: TGTGCCAGCAGTGGAGGGCCCACTGAAGCTTTCTTT; CDR3aa: CASSGGPTEAFF
abundance: once; v_gene: TRBV7-7; d_gene: TRBD1; j_gene: TRBJ2-2; CDR3nt: TGTGCTAGCAGCTTGTCGGGGACAGGGAACACCGGGGAGCTGTTTTTT; CDR3aa: CASSLSGTGNTGELFF
abundance: -; v_gene: TRBV19; d_gene: TRBD1; j_gene: TRBJ1-4; CDR3nt: TGTGCCAGTAGTCTCCAGAAGGGACAGAGCCATGAAAAACTGTTTTTT; CDR3aa: CASSLQKGQSHEKLFF
abundance: few; v_gene: TRBV2; d_gene: TRBD2; j_gene: TRBJ2-3; CDR3nt: TGTGCCAGCAGTGAATCGACTAGCGGAGGCCGGGATACGCAGTATTTT; CDR3aa: CASSESTSGGRDTQYF
abundance: -; v_gene: TRBV30; d_gene: TRBD2; j_gene: TRBJ2-7; CDR3nt: TGTGCCTGGAGTACTCCTGGGGAGGGCTTTGACTACGAGCAGTACTTC; CDR3aa: CAWSTPGEGFDYEQYF
abundance: -; v_gene: TRBV3-1/TRBV3-2; d_gene: TRBD1; j_gene: TRBJ1-2; CDR3nt: TGTGCCAGCAGCCCGGGACAGGGATACTATGGCTACACCTTC; CDR3aa: CASSPGQGYYGYTF
abundance: once; v_gene: TRBV7-9; d_gene: -; j_gene: TRBJ2-1; CDR3nt: TGTGCCAGCAGCCAGGACTCCTACAATGAGCAGTTCTTC; CDR3aa: CASSQDSYNEQFF
abundance: -; v_gene: TRBV12-5; d_gene: -; j_gene: TRBJ2-1; CDR3nt: TGTGCTAGCGACCCCTGCCAGGCTCGAGTTAACAATGAGCAGTTCTTC; CDR3aa: CASDPCQARVNNEQFF
abundance: -; v_gene: TRBV6-5; d_gene: -; j_gene: TRBJ1-1; CDR3nt: TGTGCCAGCTATTCCGGGGTGGTTACTGAAGCTTTCTTT; CDR3aa: CASYSGVVTEAFF
abundance: -; v_gene: TRBV19; d_gene: -; j_gene: TRBJ1-1; CDR3nt: TGTGCCAGTAGTAACAGCTTGAACACTGAAGCTTTCTTT; CDR3aa: CASSNSLNTEAFF
abundance: -; v_gene: TRBV4-1; d_gene: -; j_gene: TRBJ2-3; CDR3nt: TGCGCCAGCAGCCAGATATCTACTAGCACAGATACGCAGTATTTT; CDR3aa: CASSQISTSTDTQYF
abundance: -; v_gene: TRBV14; d_gene: TRBD1; j_gene: TRBJ2-3; CDR3nt: TGTGCCAGCAGCAACTGGGACAGGGTGGCAGATACGCAGTATTTT; CDR3aa: CASSNWDRVADTQYF
abundance: -; v_gene: TRBV19; d_gene: -; j_gene: TRBJ1-2; CDR3nt: TGTGCCAGTACTAACAGCTATGGCTACACCTTC; CDR3aa: CASTNSYGYTF
abundance: -; v_gene: TRBV5-1; d_gene: -; j_gene: TRBJ2-1; CDR3nt: TGCGCCAGCAGCTTGGACAGGGTAAAGTTCTTC; CDR3aa: CASSLDRVKFF
abundance: -; v_gene: TRBV5-6; d_gene: TRBD1; j_gene: TRBJ1-2; CDR3nt: TGTGCCAGCAGCAAAGCAGGGACAGTCACGTTGGACTATGGCTACACCTTC; CDR3aa: CASSKAGTVTLDYGYTF
abundance: -; v_gene: TRBV10-3; d_gene: TRBD1; j_gene: TRBJ1-1; CDR3nt: TGTGCCATCGCACAGGGGGACACTGAAGCTTTCTTT; CDR3aa: CAIAQGDTEAFF
abundance: -; v_gene: TRBV9; d_gene: TRBD1; j_gene: TRBJ1-6; CDR3nt: TGTGCCAGCAGCGTAGCTCCGGGACAGGGTAATTCACCCCTCCACTTT; CDR3aa: CASSVAPGQGNSPLHF
abundance: -; v_gene: TRBV27; d_gene: TRBD1; j_gene: TRBJ1-3; CDR3nt: TGTGCCAGCCGACAGGGAGGAGGAAACACCATATATTTT; CDR3aa: CASRQGGGNTIYF
abundance: -; v_gene: TRBV10-2; d_gene: -; j_gene: TRBJ1-2; CDR3nt: TGCGCCACCACCGGAGGGATGTACTCGGGCTACACCTTC; CDR3aa: CATTGGMYSGYTF
abundance: -; v_gene: TRBV15; d_gene: TRBD1; j_gene: TRBJ1-5; CDR3nt: TGTGCCACCAGCAGAGAAGGGACAGGGTTGCAGCCCCAGCATTTT; CDR3aa: CATSREGTGLQPQHF
abundance: -; v_gene: TRBV5-1; d_gene: -; j_gene: TRBJ2-1; CDR3nt: TGCGCCAGCAGCTTGGGGCAGGGGCCCATGAATGAGCAGTTCTTC; CDR3aa: CASSLGQGPMNEQFF
abundance: once; v_gene: TRBV30; d_gene: -; j_gene: TRBJ1-5; CDR3nt: TGTGCCTTTTCCCCCGGGGGGAAAAATCAGCCCCAGCATTTT; CDR3aa: CAFSPGGKNQPQHF
abundance: few; v_gene: TRBV3-1/TRBV3-2; d_gene: TRBD2; j_gene: TRBJ2-1; CDR3nt: TGTGCCAGCAGCCAAGGACTAGCGGGGGTTTACAATGAGCAGTTCTTC; CDR3aa: CASSQGLAGVYNEQFF
abundance: -; v_gene: TRBV6-5; d_gene: -; j_gene: TRBJ2-7; CDR3nt: TGTGCCAGCAGTTACTCGTTGGCAGGGATGGACGAGCAGTACTTC; CDR3aa: CASSYSLAGMDEQYF
abundance: -; v_gene: TRBV2; d_gene: -; j_gene: TRBJ2-1; CDR3nt: TGTGCCCAAAGGGGCAGGGTCAATGAGCAGTTCTTC; CDR3aa: CAQRGRVNEQFF
abundance: once; v_gene: TRBV7-3; d_gene: TRBD1; j_gene: TRBJ1-2; CDR3nt: TGTGCCAGCAGCCCTTCGGGACAGAGCAACTATGGCTACACCTTC; CDR3aa: CASSPSGQSNYGYTF
abundance: -; v_gene: TRBV24-1; d_gene: TRBD2; j_gene: TRBJ2-3; CDR3nt: TGTGCCACCAGTGATTTATTTAGGGGAGGGGGCACAGATACGCAGTATTTT; CDR3aa: CATSDLFRGGGTDTQYF
abundance: -; v_gene: TRBV3-1/TRBV3-2; d_gene: TRBD2; j_gene: TRBJ2-1; CDR3nt: TGTGCCAGCAGCCAAAGTACCAGCGGGGGGGACTACAATGAGCAGTTCTTC; CDR3aa: CASSQSTSGGDYNEQFF
abundance: -; v_gene: TRBV6-5; d_gene: -; j_gene: TRBJ1-2; CDR3nt: TGTGCCAGCAGTCAGGGCCCCGGCGGCTATGGCTACACCTTC; CDR3aa: CASSQGPGGYGYTF
abundance: -; v_gene: TRBV7-8; d_gene: -; j_gene: TRBJ1-6; CDR3nt: TGTGCCAGCAGCCCACAACAGAATTCACCCCTCCACTTT; CDR3aa: CASSPQQNSPLHF
abundance: -; v_gene: TRBV19; d_gene: -; j_gene: TRBJ1-1; CDR3nt: TGTGCCAGTAGTCCCGGGGCGGGAATGAACACTGAAGCTTTCTTT; CDR3aa: CASSPGAGMNTEAFF
abundance: -; v_gene: TRBV5-1; d_gene: TRBD2; j_gene: TRBJ2-3; CDR3nt: TGCGCCAGCTCTAAGCGGGGCGGGACCACAGATACGCAGTATTTT; CDR3aa: CASSKRGGTTDTQYF
abundance: -; v_gene: TRBV28; d_gene: -; j_gene: TRBJ1-5; CDR3nt: TGTGCCAGCAGTTCCCCCAGGGGCGGCAATCAGCCCCAGCATTTT; CDR3aa: CASSSPRGGNQPQHF
abundance: -; v_gene: TRBV4-1; d_gene: -; j_gene: TRBJ2-2; CDR3nt: TGCGCCAGCAGCCAAGATCTGGGCCCGAACACCGGGGAGCTGTTTTTT; CDR3aa: CASSQDLGPNTGELFF